This section outlines one TCR beta chain sequence together with its context. Generated by immunoSEQ multiplex PCR, the TCRdb table keeps only in-frame clones and is missing some. The top ten hold approximately 3.4% of the sample, which has some 110,000 clones, more than 75% seen once. The CDR3 totals 13 residues. Trimming removed 3 bases at V and 7 bases at J, with 10 bases between. Germline assignment: CDR1 SGHAT and CDR2 FQDESV (reference sequence). These data are taken from a study of T cell responses to AZD1222 COVID-19 vaccine. The source material was peripheral blood, sampled 28 days after the second AZD1222 dose. This clonotype was obtained from an adult who received the AZD1222 COVID-19 vaccine. The chain is built from TRBV11-1 and TRBJ1-5, with no clear D. The DNA for the CDR3 is TGTGCCAGCAGCTTGGCCGGAGGACAGCCCCAGCATTTT. Encoded protein: CASSLAGGQPQHF.